The 11 T cell receptor beta chains below all came from one sample that was sequenced in a study of blood T cell repertoires in COVID-19. Clones were read by immunoSEQ multiplex PCR, and TCRdb kept only the in-frame ones, dropping some. The sample consists of 380,000 or so clones, approximately 90% of them appearing once. Material for sequencing was PBMCs or T cells enriched from blood (not recorded which). These receptors all stem from a woman aged 30 to 39 with acute COVID-19.

CDR3 nucleotide sequence: TGTGCCAGCAGCTTATCAGGGGCCGACACTGAAGCTTTCTTT. It is translated as CASSLSGADTEAFF. The chain is built from TRBV11-3 and TRBJ1-1; a possible D gene is TRBD1 (6 bases). The length of the CDR3 is 14 residues. V lost 2 bases and J lost 3, with 10 bases in between. Germline CDR1 reads SGHNT; CDR2 reads YENEEA. Supplemented by reference TRBV11-3 and TRBJ1-1, the full variable domain reads EAGVVQSPRYKIIEKKQPVAFWCNPISGHNTLYWYLQNLGQGPELLIRYENEEAVDDSQLPKDRFSAERLKGVDSTLKIQPAELGDSAVYLCASSLSGADTEAFFGQGTRLTVV.

This rearrangement joins TRBV19 to TRBJ2-3; D call uncertain. Between the trimmed V and J ends, which lost 3 bases and 6 bases, there was a span of 4 bases. The CDR3 spans 11 residues. Per germline, CDR1 LNHDA and CDR2 SQIVND (reference sequence). The CDR3 here is CASSIGDTQYF. CDR3 DNA: TGTGCCAGTAGTATCGGGGATACGCAGTATTTT.

This clone appeared a few times. The chain is built from TRBV28 and TRBJ1-3; 7 bases are a match to TRBD1. The V segment lost 5 bases and the J segment 1 base; nucleotides outside the gene matches: 2. This CDR3 is built from 14 residues. Germline V lookup: CDR1 MDHEN, CDR2 SYDVKM. CDR3 DNA: TGTGCCAGCAGTGGCAGGGGGTCTGGAAACACCATATATTTT. Its protein product is CASSGRGSGNTIYF.

In its sample, this clone was seen once. This rearrangement joins TRBV2 to TRBJ2-3; perhaps TRBD2 as D (6 bases). There are 12 residues in the CDR3. V was shortened by 6 bases and J by 14 bases, with 18 bases between the two germline ends. Germline V gene sequence: CDR1 SNHLY, CDR2 FYNNEI. The DNA for the CDR3 is TGTGCCAGCAGCGAGGGACTCTACATCGTGTATTTT. Translated, it gives CASSEGLYIVYF.

This clone was observed once. The chain is built from TRBV5-1 and TRBJ2-4; TRBD2 matches at 12 bases. The CDR3 consists of 15 residues. V lost 5 bases to trimming and J lost 5 bases; unmatched junction nucleotides: 5. Germline values: CDR1 SGHRS, CDR2 YFSETQ. CDR3 loop: CASSPLAGGENIQYF. The DNA for the CDR3 is TGCGCCAGCAGTCCGCTAGCGGGGGGGGAAAACATTCAGTACTTC. Full variable domain (outside the CDR3, taken from reference TRBV5-1 and TRBJ2-4): KAGVTQTPRYLIKTRGQQVTLSCSPISGHRSVSWYQQTPGQGLQFLFEYFSETQRNKGNFPGRFSGRQFSNSRSEMNVSTLELGDSALYLCASSPLAGGENIQYFGAGTRLSVL.

The V call is TRBV13, the J call TRBJ1-1; 9 bases agree with TRBD1. The CDR3 spans 15 residues. Trimming took 5 bases from V and 1 from J; bases not matched to a gene: 5. Germline lookup yields CDR1 PRHDT and CDR2 FYEKMQ (reference sequence). CDR3 in DNA: TGTGCCAGCAGCCTGGGACAGGGTTGGAACACTGAAGCTTTCTTT. This gives the protein CASSLGQGWNTEAFF.

This clone was counted once. This sequence joins TRBV4-3 and TRBJ2-1; D may be TRBD2 (5 bases). This CDR3 is 13 amino acids long. V dropped 5 bases and J dropped 9 bases, with 14 bases sitting between them. The germline V gene encodes CDR1 LGHNA and CDR2 YSLEER. The CDR3 loop reads CASSRGLVGEQFF. DNA for the CDR3: TGCGCCAGCAGCAGAGGGCTAGTTGGTGAGCAGTTCTTC.

The chain is built from TRBV11-2 and TRBJ2-7; maybe TRBD1 (5 bases). Germline V gene sequence: CDR1 SGHAT, CDR2 FQNNGV. The V gene lost 4 bases and the J gene lost 2 bases, with 12 bases spanning the gap. This CDR3 spans 14 amino acids. Here the CDR3 reads CASSSIMGPYEQYF. The CDR3 region has the DNA TGTGCCAGCAGCTCGATAATGGGGCCCTACGAGCAGTACTTC.

The rearrangement joins TRBV27 to TRBJ1-1; D is possibly TRBD1 (5 bases). The germline V gene encodes CDR1 MNHEY and CDR2 SMNVEV (reference sequence). The ends were cut back, 7 bases at V and 1 base at J, with 13 bases in the middle. The CDR3 consists of 14 residues. The CDR3 loop is CASTKGFGNTEAFF. CDR3 nucleotide sequence: TGTGCCAGCACCAAGGGGTTCGGGAACACTGAAGCTTTCTTT.

This chain connects TRBV10-3 to TRBJ2-5; 11 bases fit TRBD1. J was trimmed by 5 bases and V by 10 bases; bases with no gene match: 12. Germline V gives CDR1 ENHRY, CDR2 SYGVKD. The CDR3 has 15 amino acids. CDR3 in DNA: TGTGCCACAGGACAGGGGGCCGCGAAGGTGGAGACCCAGTACTTC. This encodes CATGQGAAKVETQYF.

CDR3 nucleotide sequence: TGTGCCAGCAGCCAAATAGTGGCCGGGACAGCTGGAAACACCATATATTTT. Translating it yields CASSQIVAGTAGNTIYF. The chain recombines TRBV14 with TRBJ1-3, with TRBD1 identical over 7 bases. This CDR3 has 17 amino acids. Germline V gene sequence: CDR1 SGHDN, CDR2 FVKESK. The V and J ends lost 2 bases and 2 bases, in that order; junction bases with no gene match: 9.